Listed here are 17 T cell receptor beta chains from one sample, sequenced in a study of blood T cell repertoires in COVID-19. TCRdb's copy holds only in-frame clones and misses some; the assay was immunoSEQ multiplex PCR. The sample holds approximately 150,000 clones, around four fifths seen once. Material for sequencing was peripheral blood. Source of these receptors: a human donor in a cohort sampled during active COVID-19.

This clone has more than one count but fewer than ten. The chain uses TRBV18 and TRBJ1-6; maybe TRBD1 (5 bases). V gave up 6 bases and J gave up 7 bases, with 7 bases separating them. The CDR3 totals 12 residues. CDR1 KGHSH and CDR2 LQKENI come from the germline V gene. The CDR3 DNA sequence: TGTGCCAGCTCCCGACAGAATTCACCCCTCCACTTT. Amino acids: CASSRQNSPLHF.

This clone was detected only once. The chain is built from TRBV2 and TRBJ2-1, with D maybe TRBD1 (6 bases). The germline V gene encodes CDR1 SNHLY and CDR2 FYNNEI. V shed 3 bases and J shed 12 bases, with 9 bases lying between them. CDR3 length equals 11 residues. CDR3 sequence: CASSDSGVQFF. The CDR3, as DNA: TGTGCCAGCAGTGATTCAGGGGTGCAGTTCTTC.

In DNA form, the CDR3 reads TGTGCCAGTAGTATTGGGGGCCTGCGTTCTGGGGCCAACGTCCTGACTTTC. Translated: CASSIGGLRSGANVLTF. J is TRBJ2-6 and V is TRBV19; possible D gene TRBD1, 6 bases. Trimming pared 3 bases from V and 1 base from J, leaving 13 bases between. This CDR3 is built from 17 residues. Germline-derived CDR1 and CDR2 are LNHDA and SQIVND (reference sequence).

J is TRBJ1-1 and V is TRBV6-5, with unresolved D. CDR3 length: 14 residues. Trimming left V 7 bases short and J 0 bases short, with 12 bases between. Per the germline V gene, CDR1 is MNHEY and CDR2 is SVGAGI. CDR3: CASTQRGMNTEAFF. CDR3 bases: TGTGCCAGCACCCAGCGTGGCATGAACACTGAAGCTTTCTTT.

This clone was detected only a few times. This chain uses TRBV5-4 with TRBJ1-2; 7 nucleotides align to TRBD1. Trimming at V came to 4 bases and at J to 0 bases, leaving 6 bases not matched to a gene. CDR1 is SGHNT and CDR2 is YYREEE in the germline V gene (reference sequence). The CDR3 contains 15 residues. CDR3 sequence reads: CASSPGQKANYGYTF. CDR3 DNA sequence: TGTGCCAGCAGCCCGGGACAGAAAGCTAACTATGGCTACACCTTC.

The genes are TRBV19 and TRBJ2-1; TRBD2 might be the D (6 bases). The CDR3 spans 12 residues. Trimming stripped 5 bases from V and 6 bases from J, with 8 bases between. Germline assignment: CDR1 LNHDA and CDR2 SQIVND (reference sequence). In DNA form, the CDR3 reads TGTGCCAGTAGTTACGGGGGCAATGAGCAGTTCTTC. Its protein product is CASSYGGNEQFF.

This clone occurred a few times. CDR3 nucleotides: TGCGCCAAGGTAGGGGGGGTCTCCAATCAGCCCCAGCATTTT. As protein: CAKVGGVSNQPQHF. The chain links TRBV10-1 to TRBJ1-5; tentatively, D is TRBD1 (6 bases). Germline CDR1 reads WNHNN; CDR2 reads SYGVQD (reference sequence). The CDR3 extends over 14 amino acids. The ends were cut back, 10 bases at V and 3 bases at J, with 16 bases in the middle.

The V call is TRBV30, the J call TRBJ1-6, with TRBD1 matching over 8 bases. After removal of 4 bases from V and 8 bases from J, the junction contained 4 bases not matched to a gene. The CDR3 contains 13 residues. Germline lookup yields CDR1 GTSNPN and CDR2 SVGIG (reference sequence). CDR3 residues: CAWTGQGHSPLHF. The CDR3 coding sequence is TGTGCCTGGACCGGACAGGGACATTCACCCCTCCACTTT.

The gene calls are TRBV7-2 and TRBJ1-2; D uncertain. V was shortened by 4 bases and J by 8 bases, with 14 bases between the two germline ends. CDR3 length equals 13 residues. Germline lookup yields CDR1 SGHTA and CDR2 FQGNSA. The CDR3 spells CASSYRSGLGYTF. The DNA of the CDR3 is TGTGCCAGCAGCTACCGGTCGGGTCTGGGCTACACCTTC.

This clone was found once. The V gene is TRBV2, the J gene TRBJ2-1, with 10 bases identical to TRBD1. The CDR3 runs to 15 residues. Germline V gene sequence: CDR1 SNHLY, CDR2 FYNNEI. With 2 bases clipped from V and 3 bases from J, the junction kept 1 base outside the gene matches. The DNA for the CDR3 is TGTGCCAGCAGTGAAAGGACAGGGGGCTACAATGAGCAGTTCTTC. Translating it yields CASSERTGGYNEQFF.

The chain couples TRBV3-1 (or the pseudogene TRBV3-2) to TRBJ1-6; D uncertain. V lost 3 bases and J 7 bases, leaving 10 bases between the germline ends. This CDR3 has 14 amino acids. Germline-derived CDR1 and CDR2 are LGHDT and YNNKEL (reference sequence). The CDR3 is CASSHFRENSPLHF. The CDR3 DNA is TGTGCCAGCAGCCATTTCCGGGAAAATTCACCCCTCCACTTT.

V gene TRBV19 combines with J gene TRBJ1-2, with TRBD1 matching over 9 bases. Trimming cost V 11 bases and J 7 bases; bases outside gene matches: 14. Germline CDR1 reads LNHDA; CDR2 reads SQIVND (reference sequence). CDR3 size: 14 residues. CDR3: CAGSGTGRGGGYTF. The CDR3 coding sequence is TGTGCCGGCTCCGGGACAGGGAGGGGCGGTGGCTACACCTTC.

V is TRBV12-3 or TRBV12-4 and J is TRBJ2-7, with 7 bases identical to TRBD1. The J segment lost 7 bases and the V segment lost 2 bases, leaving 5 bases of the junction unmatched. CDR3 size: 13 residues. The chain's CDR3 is CASSLRQGGEQYF. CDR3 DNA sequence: TGTGCCAGCAGTTTAAGACAGGGTGGGGAGCAGTACTTC.

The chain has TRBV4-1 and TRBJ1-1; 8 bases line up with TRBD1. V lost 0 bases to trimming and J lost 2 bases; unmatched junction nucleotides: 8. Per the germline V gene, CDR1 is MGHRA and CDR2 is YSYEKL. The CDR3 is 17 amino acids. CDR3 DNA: TGCGCCAGCAGCCAAGAAGGTGGGACAGGAACTAACACTGAAGCTTTCTTT. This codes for CASSQEGGTGTNTEAFF.

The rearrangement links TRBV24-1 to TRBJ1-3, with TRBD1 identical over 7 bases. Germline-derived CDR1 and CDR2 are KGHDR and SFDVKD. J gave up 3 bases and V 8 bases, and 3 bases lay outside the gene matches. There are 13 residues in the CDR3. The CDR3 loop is CATTRDSGNTIYF. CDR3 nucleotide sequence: TGTGCCACCACCAGGGACAGTGGAAACACCATATATTTT.

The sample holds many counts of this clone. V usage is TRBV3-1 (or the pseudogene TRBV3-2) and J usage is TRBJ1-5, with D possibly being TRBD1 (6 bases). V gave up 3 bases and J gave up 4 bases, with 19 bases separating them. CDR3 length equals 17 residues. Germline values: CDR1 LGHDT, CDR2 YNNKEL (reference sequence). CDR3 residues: CASSHSQGSVNNQPQHF. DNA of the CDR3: TGTGCCAGCAGCCATTCACAGGGTTCGGTGAATAATCAGCCCCAGCATTTT.

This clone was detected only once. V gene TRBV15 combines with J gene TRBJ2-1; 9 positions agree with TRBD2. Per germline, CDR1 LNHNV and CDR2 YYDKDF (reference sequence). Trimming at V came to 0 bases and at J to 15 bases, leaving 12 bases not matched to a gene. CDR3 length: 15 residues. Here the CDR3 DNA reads TGTGCCACCAGCAGAGACGGCGCGGGAGGGGGGAACAGGTTCTTC. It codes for CATSRDGAGGGNRFF. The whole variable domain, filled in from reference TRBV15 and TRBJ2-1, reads DAMVIQNPRYQVTQFGKPVTLSCSQTLNHNVMYWYQQKSSQAPKLLFHYYDKDFNNEADTPDNFQSRRPNTSFCFLDIRSPGLGDTAMYLCATSRDGAGGGNRFFGPGTRLTVL.